These 3 T cell receptor beta chains came from one sample sequenced in a study of OX40 agonist ivuxolimab in advanced cancers. Some clones are missing from TCRdb's copy, which holds only in-frame ones; the method was immunoSEQ multiplex PCR. The table shows 50,000 to 70,000 clones, with roughly 84% occurring only once. Sequencing used CD4+ or CD8+ T cells sorted from blood, obtained in a trial of the OX40 agonist ivuxolimab. These receptors all come from an adult with an advanced solid tumor such as melanoma, head and neck, liver or kidney cancer.

The genes are TRBV7-2 and TRBJ2-3; D is perhaps TRBD2 (5 bases). This CDR3 has 14 residues. Germline assignment: CDR1 SGHTA and CDR2 FQGNSA. V was clipped by 5 bases and J by 4 bases, with 13 bases between them. CDR3 region: CASSSYLAADTQYF. CDR3 bases: TGTGCCAGCAGCAGCTATCTAGCAGCAGATACGCAGTATTTT.

The rearrangement links TRBV7-2 to TRBJ1-2; D uncertain. CDR1 and CDR2 (germline): SGHTA, FQGNSA. V was cut by 5 bases and J by 8 bases, with 12 bases left in between. There are 12 residues in the CDR3. CDR3 residues: CASSLNGPGYTF. The CDR3, as DNA: TGTGCCAGCAGCCTTAACGGGCCGGGCTACACCTTC.

The chain joins TRBV5-1 to TRBJ2-2, with D possibly matching TRBD2 (5 bases). V was clipped by 3 bases and J by 7 bases, with 19 bases between them. CDR1 and CDR2 (germline): SGHRS, YFSETQ. The CDR3 consists of 16 residues. This CDR3 reads CASSSRLPGNFGELFF. CDR3 DNA sequence: TGCGCCAGCAGCTCGCGACTACCCGGGAACTTCGGGGAGCTGTTTTTT.